The 21 T cell receptor beta chains listed next were all sequenced from one sample in a study of T cell responses to AZD1222 COVID-19 vaccine (dated by TCRdb to the early 2020s). Library construction relied on the immunoSEQ multiplex PCR assay. TCRdb stores this immuneACCESS table with in-frame sequences only. Part of the clones is absent; in the studies checked, under half of the shortfall reflects unresolved V genes, and no reason is known for the rest. For this sample there are around 140,000 clones; roughly 89% appear just once. 1.5% to 2% of the sample lies in the top ten. The sample's time point label, decoded: about 28 days (+/-7) after the second vaccine dose. This specimen consisted of peripheral blood, obtained 28 days after the second AZD1222 dose. These receptor sequences come from an adult who received the AZD1222 COVID-19 vaccine.

This chain links TRBV7-2 with TRBJ2-7; 9 bases match TRBD2. The CDR3 is made up of 16 amino acids. Trimming took 0 bases from V and 2 from J; bases not matched to a gene: 5. Germline V CDR1 and CDR2: SGHTA, FQGNSA. The CDR3 DNA follows: TGTGCCAGCAGCTTAGCCTTGGCGGGAGGGCCCTACGAGCAGTACTTC. Protein sequence: CASSLALAGGPYEQYF.

This clone has just a few counts. The V and J genes are TRBV27 and TRBJ1-1, with D possibly being TRBD1 (5 bases). The CDR3 loop spans 12 amino acids. Between the trimmed V and J ends, which lost 7 bases and 5 bases, there was a span of 11 bases. CDR1 is MNHEY and CDR2 is SMNVEV in the germline V gene (reference sequence). The CDR3 spells CASKPQGTEAFF. The CDR3, as DNA: TGTGCCAGCAAGCCCCAGGGTACTGAAGCTTTCTTT.

The chain has TRBV4-1 and TRBJ1-5; D is undetermined. The CDR3 loop spans 14 amino acids. Germline V CDR1 and CDR2: MGHRA, YSYEKL. Trimming cost V 1 base and J 5 bases, with 9 bases left between them. CDR3 in DNA: TGCGCCAGCAGCCAAGTACGGGCGTATCAGCCCCAGCATTTT. Residues: CASSQVRAYQPQHF.

This rearrangement joins TRBV7-2 to TRBJ1-5; 7 positions match TRBD1. Trimming removed 5 bases from V and 1 base from J; junction bases left unmatched: 2. The CDR3 has 14 amino acids. Per germline, CDR1 SGHTA and CDR2 FQGNSA. CDR3 amino acids: CASSLQGSNQPQHF. The DNA for the CDR3 is TGTGCCAGCAGCCTACAGGGGAGCAATCAGCCCCAGCATTTT.

A note on this clone: The junction departs from germline at one end; a sequencing error may be responsible. The chain joins TRBV19 to TRBJ1-1; tentatively, D is TRBD1 (6 bases). The CDR3 contains 13 residues. Germline CDR1 reads LNHDA; CDR2 reads SQIVND (reference sequence). As DNA, the CDR3 is TGTGCCAGTAGGATAGGAAAGGACAGAGAAGCTTTCTTT. Translating gives CASRIGKDREAFF.

On this clone itself: The DNA is omitted, as the CDR3 cannot be located on it reliably, and the CDR3 follows TCRdb's listing. The chain employs TRBV5-8 and TRBJ2-2. The CDR3 region is 14 residues in length, termini included. Germline values: CDR1 SGHTS, CDR2 YDEGEE. The CDR3 sequence: CASSFRGRTGELFF.

This clone was counted only a few times. V is TRBV28 and J is TRBJ1-6; tentative D call: TRBD1 (5 bases). Looked up from germline, CDR1 is MDHEN and CDR2 is SYDVKM. The V gene lost 6 bases and the J gene lost 10 bases, with 16 bases spanning the gap. The CDR3 is 14 residues long. This CDR3 reads CASSRDGSGSPLHF. The CDR3, as DNA: TGTGCCAGCAGCCGGGACGGGTCAGGATCACCCCTCCACTTT.

The J gene is TRBJ1-2, the V gene TRBV7-2, with a weak D call TRBD1 (5 bases). Germline CDR1 and CDR2: SGHTA and FQGNSA. CDR3 size: 12 residues. With 3 bases removed from V and 7 bases from J, the gap between germline ends came to 9 bases. The CDR3 DNA reads TGTGCCAGCAGCTTTGCAGGGTTTGGCTACACCTTC. Residues: CASSFAGFGYTF.

This chain's CDR3 is CAIRPGQLQPGSTGELFF. The CDR3 bases are TGTGCCATCAGGCCGGGACAGCTTCAACCGGGGAGCACCGGGGAGCTGTTTTTT. The V and J genes are TRBV10-3 and TRBJ2-2; 7 bases match TRBD1. Germline CDR1 ENHRY, CDR2 SYGVKD. The CDR3 extends over 18 amino acids. Unmatched junction bases numbered 17, after V lost 6 bases and J lost 4 bases.

This chain uses TRBV2 with TRBJ1-2; TRBD1 might be the D (6 bases). Trimming shortened V by 5 bases and J by 4 bases, and 17 bases separated the two germline ends. CDR1 and CDR2 (germline): SNHLY, FYNNEI. This CDR3 is built from 15 residues. The CDR3 nucleotides read TGTGCCAGCAGTACCAGTGGACAGAGCCTCTATGGCTACACCTTC. Translated: CASSTSGQSLYGYTF.

A single count supports this clone. The chain links TRBV5-4 to TRBJ2-1; D gene uncertain. This CDR3 has 15 amino acids. V lost 0 bases, J lost 4 bases, and 11 bases lay in between. Germline assignment: CDR1 SGHNT and CDR2 YYREEE (reference sequence). The CDR3 loop reads CASSLDLGPYNEQFF. CDR3 nucleotide sequence: TGTGCCAGCAGCTTGGATCTAGGCCCTTACAATGAGCAGTTCTTC.

This clone came up a few times. The CDR3 loop is CASSLPPGQASYNSPLHF. In DNA, the CDR3 is TGTGCCAGCAGCCTTCCTCCGGGACAGGCCTCCTATAATTCACCCCTCCACTTT. This chain connects TRBV7-9 to TRBJ1-6, with 8 bases that match TRBD1. With 5 bases clipped from V and 0 bases from J, the junction kept 9 bases outside the gene matches. There are 18 residues in the CDR3. In germline, CDR1 is SEHNR, CDR2 FQNEAQ (reference sequence).

This rearrangement joins TRBV15 to TRBJ1-3; no definite D call. The germline CDR1 and CDR2 sequences are LNHNV and YYDKDF (reference sequence). CDR3 size: 15 residues. With 0 bases removed from V and 0 bases from J, the gap between germline ends came to 6 bases. The CDR3 loop is CATSRDLYSGNTIYF. CDR3 DNA: TGTGCCACCAGCAGAGATCTGTACTCTGGAAACACCATATATTTT. Full variable domain (missing parts from reference TRBV15 and TRBJ1-3): DAMVIQNPRYQVTQFGKPVTLSCSQTLNHNVMYWYQQKSSQAPKLLFHYYDKDFNNEADTPDNFQSRRPNTSFCFLDIRSPGLGDTAMYLCATSRDLYSGNTIYFGEGSWLTVV.

This chain connects TRBV10-3 to TRBJ1-5; D is possibly TRBD1 (5 bases). Germline CDR1 is ENHRY and CDR2 is SYGVKD. Trimming left V 1 base short and J 3 bases short, with 10 bases between. CDR3 length: 15 amino acids. In DNA form, the CDR3 reads TGTGCCATCAGTGAGTACCGGGACCTCAATCAGCCCCAGCATTTT. It specifies CAISEYRDLNQPQHF.

CDR3 region: CASRSGREKQPQHF. CDR3 nucleotides: TGCGCCAGCAGAAGTGGCAGGGAAAAACAGCCCCAGCATTTT. This chain uses TRBV10-1 with TRBJ1-5; TRBD1 might be the D (5 bases). The germline V and J ends were trimmed by 6 bases and 7 bases, with 16 bases remaining between them. This CDR3 region has 14 residues. CDR1 and CDR2 (germline): WNHNN, SYGVQD (reference sequence).

This sequence joins TRBV29-1 and TRBJ2-2; 7 bases line up with TRBD1. The trim removed 6 bases at V and 3 bases at J, leaving 4 bases unmatched. CDR3 length: 13 residues. Germline CDR1 is SQVTM and CDR2 is ANQGSEA. The CDR3 DNA sequence: TGCAGCGTAAGGGGACAGTACACCGGGGAGCTGTTTTTT. As protein: CSVRGQYTGELFF.

This chain links TRBV4-1 with TRBJ2-3, with D hard to call. This CDR3 has 13 amino acids. The germline V gene encodes CDR1 MGHRA and CDR2 YSYEKL. V lost 4 bases, J lost 5 bases, and 10 bases lay in between. Written as DNA, the CDR3 is TGCGCCAGCAGCCCCGGGCCCCGAGATACGCAGTATTTT. As protein: CASSPGPRDTQYF.

The chain employs TRBV7-9 and TRBJ2-1; 9 bases match TRBD2. J lost 0 bases, V lost 0 bases, and 9 bases had no gene match. The length of the CDR3 is 19 residues. The germline CDR1 and CDR2 sequences are SEHNR and FQNEAQ (reference sequence). CDR3 region: CASSLAYSTSGSSYNEQFF. DNA of the CDR3: TGTGCCAGCAGCTTAGCGTATTCGACTAGCGGTAGCTCCTACAATGAGCAGTTCTTC.

The rearrangement uses TRBV7-9 and TRBJ1-2; D gene unclear. Germline loops: CDR1 SEHNR, CDR2 FQNEAQ (reference sequence). The CDR3 is 11 amino acids. Deletions cut 5 bases from V and 2 bases from J, with 3 bases between. CDR3 DNA: TGTGCCAGCAGCGCGAACTATGGCTACACCTTC. As protein: CASSANYGYTF.

The V gene is TRBV21-1, the J gene TRBJ1-5; no DNA check was done on the table's D call, TRBD1. TRBV21-1 constitutes a pseudogene. The CDR3 covers 18 residues. The CDR3 loop is CASSNPLTGSYSNQPQHF. Here the CDR3 DNA reads TGTGCCAGCAGCAACCCCTTAACAGGATCCTATAGCAATCAGCCCCAGCATTTT.

V and J are TRBV13 and TRBJ1-1; D is perhaps TRBD1 (5 bases). V was clipped by 4 bases and J by 2 bases, with 8 bases between them. The germline gives CDR1 PRHDT, CDR2 FYEKMQ (reference sequence). This CDR3 is built from 13 residues. CDR3 residues: CASSSDSNTEAFF. The CDR3 DNA sequence: TGTGCCAGCAGCTCCGACAGTAACACTGAAGCTTTCTTT.